This T cell receptor beta chain originates from a study of human CD8 memory T cell subsets. UMI-labeled 5' RACE produced the TCR beta libraries. TCRdb reprocessed the 5' RACE reads, keeping one entry per CDR3 protein, no DNA. This sample's clone table lists thousands of distinct CDR3 sequences. The CDR3 covers 12 residues. Per germline, CDR1 GTSNPN and CDR2 SVGIG (reference sequence). The material sequenced was CD8+ T cells from PBMCs. J is TRBJ2-1 and V is TRBV30; TCRdb's D call of TRBD1 is untestable without DNA. The sequence came from a human donor in good health. This chain's CDR3 is CAWFPAGHEQFF.